The rows below give T cell receptor beta chains drawn from one sample of a study of beta chain features in type 1 diabetes. Clones were read by immunoSEQ multiplex PCR, and TCRdb kept only the in-frame ones, dropping some. The data contain 28,000 or so clones, around three fifths of them singletons. Specimen: Tregs from blood. Source of these receptors: a woman aged 25-40 years with type 1 diabetes. The CDR3 runs from the conserved cysteine through the conserved F or W. D genes are given only for firm matches. Only some rows state a clone size, as once, few, many or a class for expanded clones.

>TRBV19|-|-|TRBJ1-5
TGTGCCAGTAGTACTAGAAGTGTTAGCAATCAGCCCCAGCATTTT
CASSTRSVSNQPQHF
>TRBV19|few|TRBD1|TRBJ1-1
TGTGCCAGTAGTGAAGACAGGGGCACTGAAGCTTTCTTT
CASSEDRGTEAFF
>TRBV29-1|few|TRBD1|TRBJ2-7
TGCAGCGTTACCGGGACAGGGCGTACCGAGCAGTACTTC
CSVTGTGRTEQYF
>TRBV11-2|-|TRBD1|TRBJ2-3
TGTGCCAGCAGCCAGGGGGCAGCTGGCACAGATACGCAGTATTTT
CASSQGAAGTDTQYF
>TRBV4-2|few|-|TRBJ1-2
TGTGCCAGCAGCCAAGATGGGGGCTCTGGGAGAAACTATGGCTACACCTTC
CASSQDGGSGRNYGYTF
>TRBV5-1|once|-|TRBJ2-3
TGCGCCAGCAGCTTGGTCGCCAGGGCAGGCACAGATACGCAGTATTTT
CASSLVARAGTDTQYF
>TRBV19|-|TRBD1|TRBJ2-1
TGTGCCAGTATGATCCCGGGACAGGGGGCTCACAATGAGCAGTTCTTC
CASMIPGQGAHNEQFF
>TRBV19|few|TRBD1|TRBJ2-2
TGTGCCAGTAGTATCAGCAGGGGGCTCACCGGGGAGCTGTTTTTT
CASSISRGLTGELFF
>TRBV6-1|-|-|TRBJ2-5
TGTGCCAGCAGCCACGGGGACACCCGGGACCAGTACTTC
CASSHGDTRDQYF
>TRBV6-1|-|TRBD1|TRBJ2-7
TGTGCCAGCAGTCTTCGGACAGGGGCTGACGAGCAGTACTTC
CASSLRTGADEQYF
>TRBV28|-|-|TRBJ1-5
TGTGCCAGCATTACAGGTTATAGCAATCAGCCCCAGCATTTT
CASITGYSNQPQHF
>TRBV6-6|-|-|TRBJ2-7
TGTGCCAGCAGTTTATCGGAGGAGCAGTACTTC
CASSLSEEQYF
>TRBV28|once|-|TRBJ2-1
TGTGCCAGCACCCTATGGGGGAGGATCTACAATGAGCAGTTCTTC
CASTLWGRIYNEQFF
>TRBV25-1|-|TRBD1|TRBJ1-2
TGTGCCAGCAGTGAGGACAGGGAGGGTTATGGCTACACCTTC
CASSEDREGYGYTF
>TRBV4-1|-|TRBD1|TRBJ1-1
TGCGCCAGCAGCCGCAGCGGACAGGGGCTGAACACTGAAGCTTTCTTT
CASSRSGQGLNTEAFF
>TRBV29-1|-|TRBD2|TRBJ2-5
TGCAGCGTTGAGGTTGGGGGGGTGGGGACCCAGTACTTC
CSVEVGGVGTQYF
>TRBV19|-|TRBD1|TRBJ1-5
TGTGCCAGTAGTATAGGGGCAGGGGGAGTTAATCAGCCCCAGCATTTT
CASSIGAGGVNQPQHF
>TRBV10-1|-|TRBD1|TRBJ2-2
TGCGCCAGCAGTGTCGCGAGACAGGGATCGACCGGGGAGCTGTTTTTT
CASSVARQGSTGELFF
>TRBV28|few|-|TRBJ2-4
TGTGCCAGCAGTTTCGGAGGGTCCAAAAACATTCAGTACTTC
CASSFGGSKNIQYF
>TRBV7-9|-|TRBD2|TRBJ2-1
TGTGCCAGCAGCCCCGGTCGGTACCCTAGCGGGACGGACAATGAGCAGTTCTTC
CASSPGRYPSGTDNEQFF
>TRBV7-3|once|-|TRBJ2-3
TGTGCCAGCAGCTTAGGGACTGGTCCAGATACGCAGTATTTT
CASSLGTGPDTQYF
>TRBV28|once|-|TRBJ1-2
TGTGCCAGCAGTTTATTAGGGGTTGACTATGGCTACACCTTC
CASSLLGVDYGYTF
>TRBV5-1|-|-|TRBJ2-3
TGCGCCAGCAGCTTAAAACTAATACCGGGGAGAACAGATACGCAGTATTTT
CASSLKLIPGRTDTQYF
>TRBV5-1|-|TRBD2|TRBJ2-2
TGCGCCAGCAGCCCCCTAGCGGGAGTGGGGGTCACCGGGGAGCTGTTTTTT
CASSPLAGVGVTGELFF
>TRBV5-1|-|TRBD2|TRBJ2-3
TGCGCCAGTTTAGCGGGAGCTGGAGATACGCAGTATTTT
CASLAGAGDTQYF
>TRBV29-1|-|TRBD2|TRBJ2-3
TGCAGCGTTGGGCGGGGGGGGTCCACAGATACGCAGTATTTT
CSVGRGGSTDTQYF
>TRBV7-9|-|TRBD1|TRBJ1-2
TGTGCCAGCAGCAGCTCCGACAGGGTGGGCTATGGCTACACCTTC
CASSSSDRVGYGYTF
>TRBV11-2|few|TRBD1|TRBJ2-1
TGTGCCAGCAGCCCGACAGGGGAATCCTACAATGAGCAGTTCTTC
CASSPTGESYNEQFF
>TRBV9|few|-|TRBJ2-1
TGTGCCAGCAGCGTAGGTCACGGGGGGACAAATGAGCAGTTCTTC
CASSVGHGGTNEQFF
>TRBV5-6|-|-|TRBJ2-1
TGTGCCAGCAGCCTCACAGGGCCGGGGTACAATGAGCAGTTCTTC
CASSLTGPGYNEQFF
>TRBV6-6|-|TRBD1|TRBJ1-1
TGTGCCAGCAGGGCGGGACAGGGGGGCACTGAAGCTTTCTTT
CASRAGQGGTEAFF
>TRBV10-3|-|-|TRBJ2-7
TGTGCCATCAGTGAGCTTGCCTACGAGCAGTACTTC
CAISELAYEQYF
>TRBV7-2|-|TRBD2|TRBJ2-7
TGTGCCAGCAGCTTAGTTCGGGGACTAGGGGGTGAGCAGTACTTC
CASSLVRGLGGEQYF
>TRBV6-1|few|TRBD1|TRBJ1-1
TGTGCCAGCAAACCGGGACAGGTTTTCTCTGAAGCTTTCTTT
CASKPGQVFSEAFF
>TRBV18|few|TRBD1|TRBJ2-3
TGTGCCAGCTCACTAACAGGGGGCGCAGATACGCAGTATTTT
CASSLTGGADTQYF
>TRBV5-4|-|TRBD1|TRBJ1-6
TGTGCCAGCAGAGAGGGACAGGGAAACGTGAATTCACCCCTCCACTTT
CASREGQGNVNSPLHF
>TRBV30|-|TRBD2|TRBJ2-7
TGTGCCTGGAGTGCTCCGGGACTAGCGGTATACGAGCAGTACTTC
CAWSAPGLAVYEQYF
>TRBV14|-|-|TRBJ1-1
TGTGCCAGCAGCGCCCCAGGGGCGGGCACTGAAGCTTTCTTT
CASSAPGAGTEAFF
>TRBV6-5|-|-|TRBJ2-3
TGTGCCAGCGAGAACGGAGATACGCAGTATTTT
CASENGDTQYF
>TRBV6-1|-|-|TRBJ1-1
TGTGCCAGCAGAAACAGGGAGAACACTGAAGCTTTCTTT
CASRNRENTEAFF